Listed below are T cell receptor beta chains from one sample, sequenced in a study of CD8 T cells in Susac syndrome. TCRdb re-derived calls from the immunoSEQ multiplex PCR reads in MiXCR, one entry per CDR3 protein. The table lists 92,000 or so distinct CDR3 sequences, roughly 96% of them singletons. Sample: CD8+ T cells from PBMCs. These receptors were obtained from a human donor with Susac syndrome. The CDR3 runs from the conserved cysteine through the conserved F or W. Each record gives: D gene, clone size, V gene, J gene, CDR3 DNA, CDR3 protein. The D gene is left open where the match is weak. The size entry is marked missing in some rows and otherwise reads once, few, many or a size class.

d_call: NA
clone_size: once
v_call: TRBV14
j_call: TRBJ2-5
cdr3_nt: TGTGCCAGCAGCCAAGATTCCGGAGGTGGAGAGACCCAGTACTTC
cdr3_aa: CASSQDSGGGETQYF

d_call: NA
clone_size: NA
v_call: TRBV2
j_call: TRBJ1-1
cdr3_nt: TGTGCCAGCATGAGACCCCCGAACACTGAAGCTTTCTTT
cdr3_aa: CASMRPPNTEAFF

d_call: NA
clone_size: NA
v_call: TRBV29-1
j_call: TRBJ1-1
cdr3_nt: TGCAGCGTTGAATGGCAGGAGAACACTGAAGCTTTCTTT
cdr3_aa: CSVEWQENTEAFF

d_call: NA
clone_size: NA
v_call: TRBV20-1
j_call: TRBJ1-1
cdr3_nt: TGCAGTGCTCAGGCAGAAAGGGATACTGAAGCTTTCTTT
cdr3_aa: CSAQAERDTEAFF

d_call: TRBD2
clone_size: NA
v_call: TRBV14
j_call: TRBJ2-7
cdr3_nt: TGTGCCAGCAGGCGTAGGACTAGCGGGCACTACGAGCAGTACTTC
cdr3_aa: CASRRRTSGHYEQYF

d_call: NA
clone_size: NA
v_call: TRBV4-3
j_call: TRBJ1-3
cdr3_nt: TGCGCCAGCAGCCCTAACTGGGCGTCTGGAAACACCATATATTTT
cdr3_aa: CASSPNWASGNTIYF

d_call: TRBD1
clone_size: NA
v_call: TRBV4-3
j_call: TRBJ2-7
cdr3_nt: TGCGCCAGCAGCCAACGACTCTTGGGGGACAGGGCCCGAGACGAGCAGTACTTC
cdr3_aa: CASSQRLLGDRARDEQYF

d_call: TRBD1
clone_size: NA
v_call: TRBV27
j_call: TRBJ1-1
cdr3_nt: TGTGCCAGCAGAGATACAGGGGAAGGGGAAACTGAAGCTTTCTTT
cdr3_aa: CASRDTGEGETEAFF

d_call: NA
clone_size: NA
v_call: TRBV28
j_call: TRBJ2-5
cdr3_nt: TGTGCCAGCTTCGGTGGGGCTTGGGAGACCCAGTACTTC
cdr3_aa: CASFGGAWETQYF

d_call: NA
clone_size: NA
v_call: TRBV10-3
j_call: TRBJ2-1
cdr3_nt: TGTGCCATCGCCCTCCTCGGGGGCACCGAGCAGTTCTTC
cdr3_aa: CAIALLGGTEQFF

d_call: NA
clone_size: NA
v_call: TRBV6-6
j_call: TRBJ2-3
cdr3_nt: TGTGCCAGCAGTTACGAGGAGCAGGGCACAGATACGCAGTATTTT
cdr3_aa: CASSYEEQGTDTQYF

d_call: TRBD1
clone_size: NA
v_call: TRBV30
j_call: TRBJ1-3
cdr3_nt: TGTGCCTGGAGCACAGGGGCTGGAAACACCATATATTTT
cdr3_aa: CAWSTGAGNTIYF

d_call: NA
clone_size: NA
v_call: TRBV30
j_call: TRBJ2-1
cdr3_nt: TGTGCCTGGAGTCCTGTGGGGAATGAGCAGTTCTTC
cdr3_aa: CAWSPVGNEQFF

d_call: TRBD1
clone_size: NA
v_call: TRBV30
j_call: TRBJ1-2
cdr3_nt: TGTGCCTGGTATGGGACAGGGGTTTGGTATGGCTACACCTTC
cdr3_aa: CAWYGTGVWYGYTF

d_call: TRBD2
clone_size: NA
v_call: TRBV30
j_call: TRBJ2-1
cdr3_nt: TGTGCCTGGAGGCCCGACGGTGGCGGGGGGGAGTACAATGAGCAGTTCTTC
cdr3_aa: CAWRPDGGGGEYNEQFF

d_call: NA
clone_size: NA
v_call: TRBV28
j_call: TRBJ1-1
cdr3_nt: TGTGCCAGCACCAGAAGGGGGAACACTGAAGCTTTCTTT
cdr3_aa: CASTRRGNTEAFF

d_call: NA
clone_size: NA
v_call: TRBV6-5
j_call: TRBJ1-1
cdr3_nt: TGTGCCAGCAGTCGGGCAGGGTGGAAAGAAACTGAAGCTTTCTTT
cdr3_aa: CASSRAGWKETEAFF

d_call: NA
clone_size: NA
v_call: TRBV29-1
j_call: TRBJ1-1
cdr3_nt: TGCAGCGTTCGGGGGAACACTGAAGCTTTCTTT
cdr3_aa: CSVRGNTEAFF

d_call: NA
clone_size: NA
v_call: TRBV5-4
j_call: TRBJ2-2
cdr3_nt: TGTGCCAGCAGCTTACGACGCAGGGCGGGTACCGGGGAGCTGTTTTTT
cdr3_aa: CASSLRRRAGTGELFF

d_call: TRBD1
clone_size: NA
v_call: TRBV18
j_call: TRBJ2-7
cdr3_nt: TGTGCCAGCTCACCACGGGACAGGGGGCCCCCCTACGAGCAGTACTTC
cdr3_aa: CASSPRDRGPPYEQYF

d_call: NA
clone_size: NA
v_call: TRBV30
j_call: TRBJ1-3
cdr3_nt: TGTGCCTGGAGTGTGGGGACCAGCTCTGGAAACACCATATATTTT
cdr3_aa: CAWSVGTSSGNTIYF

d_call: NA
clone_size: NA
v_call: TRBV20-1
j_call: TRBJ2-7
cdr3_nt: TGCAGTGCTAGAGAACCCCCTGGTTACAGAAGCTCCTACGAGCAGTACTTC
cdr3_aa: CSAREPPGYRSSYEQYF

d_call: NA
clone_size: once
v_call: TRBV7-9
j_call: TRBJ1-1
cdr3_nt: TGTGCCAGCAGCTTCCTACAGGGTGAGAACACTGAAGCTTTCTTT
cdr3_aa: CASSFLQGENTEAFF

d_call: NA
clone_size: NA
v_call: TRBV20-1
j_call: TRBJ2-7
cdr3_nt: TGCAGTGCACCCCCCCTGGGAGAGACATTCACGTACGAGCAGTACTTC
cdr3_aa: CSAPPLGETFTYEQYF

d_call: NA
clone_size: NA
v_call: TRBV30
j_call: TRBJ1-2
cdr3_nt: TGTGCCTGGACCGCGAGGGGGGACTATGGCTACACCTTC
cdr3_aa: CAWTARGDYGYTF

d_call: NA
clone_size: NA
v_call: TRBV25-1
j_call: TRBJ1-1
cdr3_nt: TGTGCCAGCAGTGAATGGCTGGGATGGGGGAACACTGAAGCTTTCTTT
cdr3_aa: CASSEWLGWGNTEAFF

d_call: NA
clone_size: NA
v_call: TRBV4-2
j_call: TRBJ1-1
cdr3_nt: TGTGCCAGCAGCCAGGAAGGGAGCAACACTGAAGCTTTCTTT
cdr3_aa: CASSQEGSNTEAFF

d_call: NA
clone_size: NA
v_call: TRBV5-1
j_call: TRBJ1-2
cdr3_nt: TGCGCCAGCAGCTTGGAGGGAGAGACAGGAGGCTACACCTTC
cdr3_aa: CASSLEGETGGYTF

d_call: NA
clone_size: NA
v_call: TRBV4-3
j_call: TRBJ2-1
cdr3_nt: TGCGCCAGCAGCGATACAGGGCCCCCTCTACACAATGAGCAGTTCTTC
cdr3_aa: CASSDTGPPLHNEQFF

d_call: NA
clone_size: NA
v_call: TRBV10-3
j_call: TRBJ1-1
cdr3_nt: TGTGCCATCAGTGAGTCTTCACTGACAGGCAGTCTGAACACTGAAGCTTTCTTT
cdr3_aa: CAISESSLTGSLNTEAFF